The 5 T cell receptor beta chains below come from one sample, sequenced in a study of blood T cell repertoires in COVID-19. The method was immunoSEQ multiplex PCR; TCRdb's version includes in-frame clones alone and lacks a portion of them. The sample has tens of thousands of clones, 84% seen once. The sample consisted of peripheral blood. All receptors come from a man aged 45-65 years with acute or convalescent COVID-19.

The genes are TRBV4-1 and TRBJ1-2; D perhaps matches TRBD1 (5 bases). Trimming removed 1 base from V and 8 bases from J, with 20 bases in between. The CDR3 has 16 amino acids. CDR1 is MGHRA and CDR2 is YSYEKL in the germline V gene. CDR3 protein: CASSQGAGIYVKGYTF. CDR3 nucleotides: TGCGCCAGCAGCCAAGGGGCAGGGATCTATGTAAAAGGCTACACCTTC.

This clone appeared a few times. The J gene is TRBJ1-1, the V gene TRBV4-1; D gene unclear. Germline V gene data show CDR1 as MGHRA and CDR2 as YSYEKL. The CDR3 runs 15 residues. Trimming pared 1 base from V and 1 base from J, leaving 10 bases between. The CDR3, as DNA: TGCGCCAGCAGCCAAGGGGGAGGAAAGAACACTGAAGCTTTCTTT. This gives the protein CASSQGGGKNTEAFF.

The chain links TRBV23-1 to TRBJ1-6; 12 bases fit TRBD1. TRBV23-1 is filed as an ORF, its function uncertain. V shed 6 bases and J 7 bases; nucleotides not matched to a gene: 16. The CDR3 has 19 amino acids. The CDR3: CASSPGTGGSIRGNSPLHF. The CDR3 DNA is TGCGCCAGCAGCCCCGGGACAGGGGGCTCCATAAGAGGAAATTCACCCCTCCACTTT.

The rearrangement links TRBV10-3 to TRBJ1-2, with TRBD1 identical over 9 bases. Germline CDR1 ENHRY, CDR2 SYGVKD. Trimming removed 2 bases from V and 8 bases from J; junction bases left unmatched: 3. The CDR3 is 13 residues long. The CDR3, as DNA: TGTGCCATCAGTGAGACAGGGGGCAACGGCTACACCTTC. Protein sequence: CAISETGGNGYTF.

V usage is TRBV5-4 and J usage is TRBJ2-1; TRBD1 matches 8 bases. Germline CDR1 and CDR2: SGHNT and YYREEE (reference sequence). V shed 4 bases and J 3 bases; nucleotides not matched to a gene: 6. This CDR3 has 15 residues. The CDR3 nucleotides read TGTGCCAGCAGCGCAGGGACAGGTGGCTACAATGAGCAGTTCTTC. Residues: CASSAGTGGYNEQFF.